This T cell receptor (beta chain) comes out of a study of CD8+ T cells in alopecia areata. Overall study results and limits: TCR sharing across patients was less clear than in mice, possibly HLA-related. Lesional scalp exceeded normal scalp in clonality, especially in alopecia totalis/universalis.

Reverse transcribed after extraction, RNA yielded cDNA as the sequencing template. Repertoires were generated with immunoSEQ multiplex PCR, while TCRdb's copy carries only in-frame clones and drops some. There are fewer than 7,500 clones in the sample, none observed a single time. This clone was observed many times. What it binds is unknown. Mouse gene names and germline throughout. The read stops 4 residues short of the end of the CDR3; the missing end is completed from the germline J gene. Using CD4, CD8alpha, NKG2D, NKG2ACE and other markers, pooled cutaneous lymph node cells were sorted. Per germline, CDR1 SGHDT and CDR2 FRDEAV. This CDR3 region has 16 residues. With 1 base clipped from V and 0 bases from J, the junction kept 0 bases outside the gene matches.

The sample was CD8+ T cells sorted from a lymph node. The receptor was isolated from a C3H/HeJ mouse with alopecia areata. The strain's MHC type: H2-k. The rearrangement links TRBV14 to TRBJ2-2; 10 nucleotides agree with TRBD1. CDR3 loop: CASSFGQGANTGQLYF. CDR3 DNA (partial): TGTGCCAGCAGTTTCGGACAGGGGGCAAACACCGGG. Full variable domain (rest looked up from reference TRBV14 and TRBJ2-2): EAGVTQSPRYAVLQEGQAVSFWCDPISGHDTLYWYQQPRDQGPQLLVYFRDEAVIDNSQLPSDRFSAVRPKGTNSTLKIQSAKQGDTATYLCASSFGQGANTGQLYFGEGSKLTVL.